This TCR beta chain was documented in a study of shared clonotypes between healthy human individuals. The repertoire was sequenced with immunoSEQ multiplex PCR; TCRdb's copy has only in-frame clones and lacks some. The repertoire holds about 960,000 clones, with 70% to 85% as singletons. On this clone: The antigen remains unidentified.

This CDR3 comprises 13 residues. The V end was cut by 5 bases, the J end by 9 bases, with 14 bases between. Germline CDR1 SNHLY, CDR2 FYNNEI. The study, taken as a whole, reports: When compared with the clonotypes that were shared by all four sorted-subset donors, the non-shared clonotypes turned out to have lower generation probabilities.

V gene TRBV2 combines with J gene TRBJ1-5; D is possibly TRBD1 (5 bases). The sequenced sample consisted of memory CD4+ T cells sorted from blood. Subset described: CD45RA-negative fraction. The TCR originated in a man between 18 and 29 years old in good health. CDR3 nucleotides: TGTGCCAGCAGTACCGACAGTACAAGGCCCCAGCATTTT. Residues: CASSTDSTRPQHF.